This T cell receptor (beta chain) was observed in a study of metastatic and nonmetastatic thyroid tumors. This clone was observed at least ten times. V dropped 5 bases and J dropped 4; count of bases not matched to a gene: 9. The CDR3 runs 15 residues. Looked up from germline, CDR1 is SGHAT and CDR2 is FQNNGV. Until they underwent thyroid surgery, no patient had received any treatment. TCRdb reprocessed the PCR reads via MiXCR. Counted here are tens of thousands of clones, about 13% occurring once; the ten biggest clones make up approximately 10%. The TCR was taken from a female donor with papillary thyroid cancer or a benign thyroid nodule (not recorded which). Some clones in this sample may be carry-over from other donors' samples. The rearrangement uses TRBV11-2 and TRBJ2-7; 9 bases match TRBD1. The sequenced material came from blood. The CDR3 protein is CASSAYRGPPYEQYF. The CDR3 DNA follows: TGTGCCAGCAGCGCCTACAGGGGGCCCCCTTACGAGCAGTACTTC.